These 20 T cell receptor beta chains share one sample of origin, sequenced in a study of graft-versus-host responses after intestinal transplantation. These receptors are not linked to any known antigen. Libraries were prepared by immunoSEQ multiplex PCR; TCRdb keeps only in-frame clonotypes and omits some of them. The sample shows 40,000 to 55,000 clones, 89% of them seen only once. The source was unstimulated CD4+ T cells sorted from spleen or lymph node cells, collected before transplant. The receptors come from a human donor who was the organ donor for an intestinal transplant.

The gene calls are TRBV6-1 and TRBJ1-1, with D unresolved. V lost 2 bases and J 6 bases, leaving 13 bases between the germline ends. The CDR3 consists of 14 residues. The germline gives CDR1 MNHNS, CDR2 SASEGT. CDR3 bases: TGTGCCAGCAGTGAAAGGGCCTTCGGGGCTGAAGCTTTCTTT. Its translation: CASSERAFGAEAFF.

The chain recombines TRBV19 with TRBJ1-2, with 7 bases aligning to TRBD1. From germline, CDR1 is LNHDA and CDR2 SQIVND (reference sequence). V lost 7 bases, J lost 7 bases, and 15 bases stayed unmatched. The CDR3 is 15 amino acids. CDR3 protein: CASIPEKGGSGGYTF. CDR3 in DNA: TGTGCCAGTATCCCCGAGAAAGGGGGCAGTGGTGGCTACACCTTC.

CDR3 sequence reads: CASSWLAGGNTGELFF. In DNA, the CDR3 is TGTGCCAGCAGCTGGCTAGCGGGAGGGAACACCGGGGAGCTGTTTTTT. J is TRBJ2-2 and V is TRBV7-3, with 11 bases that match TRBD2. The germline CDR1 and CDR2 sequences are SGHTA and FQGTGA. The V gene end was trimmed by 4 bases and the J gene end by 1 base; junction bases not matched to a gene: 2. The CDR3 is 16 residues long.

The rearrangement links TRBV28 to TRBJ1-5; 9 bases fit TRBD1. The CDR3 length is 19 residues. Germline V lookup: CDR1 MDHEN, CDR2 SYDVKM. Unmatched junction bases numbered 14, after V lost 5 bases and J lost 0 bases. CDR3 nucleotides: TGTGCCAGCAGTCCCTCCGGGACAGGGCCAACATATAGCAATCAGCCCCAGCATTTT. Translating it yields CASSPSGTGPTYSNQPQHF.

The V and J genes are TRBV5-1 and TRBJ2-4; a possible D gene is TRBD1 (5 bases). Germline assignment: CDR1 SGHRS and CDR2 YFSETQ. Trimming took 0 bases from V and 8 from J, leaving 18 bases between them. This CDR3 is built from 16 residues. Written as DNA, the CDR3 is TGCGCCAGCAGCTTGGACAGGCCAGAGGTGTCTCACATTCAGTACTTC. Translation: CASSLDRPEVSHIQYF.

The CDR3 loop is CASSLISGERVNEQFF. CDR3 DNA: TGTGCCAGCAGCTTAATCTCGGGGGAGAGGGTCAATGAGCAGTTCTTC. J is TRBJ2-1 and V is TRBV7-3, with TRBD2 as a possible D gene (6 bases). V dropped 1 base and J dropped 6 bases, with 16 bases sitting between them. Germline CDR1 and CDR2: SGHTA and FQGTGA. This CDR3 comprises 16 residues.

The V gene is TRBV30, the J gene TRBJ2-5; a weak D match, TRBD2 (5 bases). The V gene's germline CDR1 is GTSNPN and CDR2 SVGIG (reference sequence). The V gene lost 2 bases and the J gene lost 1 base, with 14 bases spanning the gap. This CDR3 has 15 residues. Here the CDR3 reads CAWSLGDSIQETQYF. The CDR3 coding sequence is TGTGCCTGGAGTTTGGGAGACTCCATCCAAGAGACCCAGTACTTC.

This chain connects TRBV5-4 to TRBJ2-3; perhaps TRBD1 as D (6 bases). From germline, CDR1 is SGHNT and CDR2 YYREEE (reference sequence). CDR3 size: 14 residues. V was clipped by 2 bases and J by 3 bases, with 10 bases between them. The CDR3 reads CASSLKQGTDTQYF. In DNA form, the CDR3 reads TGTGCCAGCAGCTTAAAACAGGGAACAGATACGCAGTATTTT.

The rearrangement joins TRBV28 to TRBJ2-7, with 10 bases aligning to TRBD1. The junction had 10 bases not matched to a gene; V was cut back by 5 bases and J by 3 bases. Germline CDR1 is MDHEN and CDR2 is SYDVKM. The length of the CDR3 is 16 residues. CDR3 DNA sequence: TGTGCCAGCAGTCAGACAGGGGGCATCTTTCGCTACGAGCAGTACTTC. This translates into CASSQTGGIFRYEQYF.

J is TRBJ2-3 and V is TRBV5-4; maybe TRBD2 (5 bases). V was trimmed by 2 bases and J by 2 bases, leaving 9 bases between them. The CDR3 length is 14 residues. CDR1 and CDR2 (germline): SGHNT, YYREEE (reference sequence). The CDR3 sequence: CASSLSGNTDTQYF. The CDR3 DNA reads TGTGCCAGCAGCTTATCGGGGAACACAGATACGCAGTATTTT.

J is TRBJ2-1 and V is TRBV13, with 9 nucleotides matching TRBD2. After removal of 5 bases from V and 6 bases from J, the junction contained 8 bases not matched to a gene. The CDR3 contains 15 residues. Germline V gives CDR1 PRHDT, CDR2 FYEKMQ (reference sequence). This chain's CDR3 is CASSQLAGGGNEQFF. The CDR3 nucleotides are TGTGCCAGCAGCCAACTAGCGGGCGGTGGCAATGAGCAGTTCTTC.

On this clone: One end of the junction is discordant with germline, which a read error may explain. This specimen includes other DNA sequences encoding the same CDR3. The chain has TRBV28 and TRBJ1-1; the match to TRBD1 covers 8 bases. This CDR3 region has 12 residues. The germline V gene encodes CDR1 MDHEN and CDR2 SYDVKM. In DNA form, the CDR3 reads TGTGCTAGCAGTTTCAGACAGGGGCGAGCTTTCTTT. Translated, it gives CASSFRQGRAFF.

V and J are TRBV4-3 and TRBJ2-7; 8 bases agree with TRBD2. CDR3 length equals 17 residues. Trimming cost V 0 bases and J 0 bases; bases outside gene matches: 7. Germline lookup yields CDR1 LGHNA and CDR2 YSLEER. The CDR3 DNA sequence: TGCGCCAGCAGCCAAGAATGGGTAGCGGGGTTCTCCTACGAGCAGTACTTC. Amino acid sequence: CASSQEWVAGFSYEQYF.

The chain links TRBV7-9 to TRBJ2-5; D may be TRBD1 (6 bases). This CDR3 spans 18 amino acids. V lost 4 bases to trimming and J lost 4 bases, with 25 bases between them. The germline V gene has CDR1 SEHNR and CDR2 FQNEAQ (reference sequence). The CDR3 loop is CASSWVVSGNARGETQYF. The CDR3 DNA sequence: TGTGCCAGCAGCTGGGTCGTGTCAGGGAATGCCAGGGGAGAGACCCAGTACTTC. Drawing the rest from reference TRBV7-9 and TRBJ2-5, the complete variable domain is DTGVSQNPRHKITKRGQNVTFRCDPISEHNRLYWYRQTLGQGPEFLTYFQNEAQLEKSRLLSDRFSAERPKGSFSTLEIQRTEQGDSAMYLCASSWVVSGNARGETQYFGPGTRLLVL.

V usage is TRBV9 and J usage is TRBJ1-4, with 11 positions matching TRBD1. The germline V gene has CDR1 SGDLS and CDR2 YYNGEE. V lost 2 bases, J lost 7 bases, and 4 bases stayed unmatched. This CDR3 has 15 residues. CDR3 nucleotide sequence: TGTGCCAGCAGCGTCGGGACAGGGGGAGGTGAAAAACTGTTTTTT. Translation gives CASSVGTGGGEKLFF.

This clone has a handful of counts. The V and J genes are TRBV11-2 and TRBJ2-1; D not resolved. With 1 base removed from V and 8 bases from J, the gap between germline ends came to 21 bases. CDR1 SGHAT and CDR2 FQNNGV come from the germline V gene. The CDR3 is 17 residues long. The DNA for the CDR3 is TGTGCCAGCAGCTTAGCGCTAGTGGTTCCCGATGTTCATGAGCAGTTCTTC. Protein sequence: CASSLALVVPDVHEQFF.

This clone has a single count. The V and J genes are TRBV28 and TRBJ2-7; 8 nucleotides agree with TRBD1. J gave up 1 base and V 11 bases, and 13 bases lay outside the gene matches. The CDR3 totals 15 residues. Germline CDR1 is MDHEN and CDR2 is SYDVKM. CDR3 region: CASWTGTGPSYEQYF. For the CDR3, the DNA is TGTGCCTCATGGACCGGGACAGGACCTTCCTACGAGCAGTACTTC. The full variable domain, with the rest looked up from reference TRBV28 and TRBJ2-7, is DVKVTQSSRYLVKRTGEKVFLECVQDMDHENMFWYRQDPGLGLRLIYFSYDVKMKEKGDIPEGYSVSREKKERFSLILESASTNQTSMYLCASWTGTGPSYEQYFGPGTRLTVT.

V is TRBV28 and J is TRBJ2-5; the D gene is possibly TRBD1 (7 bases). The CDR3 consists of 15 residues. Trimming removed 1 base from V and 4 bases from J, with 13 bases in between. Germline V gene data show CDR1 as MDHEN and CDR2 as SYDVKM. The CDR3 bases are TGTGCCAGCAGTTTATCAGGGGGGCGGAGAGAGACCCAGTACTTC. It codes for CASSLSGGRRETQYF.

This chain connects TRBV30 to TRBJ1-2; 12 nucleotides agree with TRBD1. The germline V gene encodes CDR1 GTSNPN and CDR2 SVGIG (reference sequence). The trim removed 5 bases at V and 8 bases at J, leaving 12 bases unmatched. The CDR3 is 15 amino acids. The CDR3 DNA reads as TGTGCCTGGGGGGGACAGGGGGCGATCTCTATCGGCTACACCTTC. This sequence encodes CAWGGQGAISIGYTF.

The V gene is TRBV15, the J gene TRBJ2-5, with 8 bases that match TRBD1. With 3 bases clipped from V and 5 bases from J, the junction kept 2 bases outside the gene matches. Per the germline V gene, CDR1 is LNHNV and CDR2 is YYDKDF (reference sequence). This CDR3 is built from 13 residues. CDR3 protein: CATSSRGRETQYF. CDR3 DNA: TGTGCCACCAGCAGCAGGGGGCGGGAGACCCAGTACTTC.